A single count supports the clone carrying this T cell receptor beta chain. Assay used: immunoSEQ multiplex PCR; TCRdb lists only in-frame clones, some missing. The table includes about 150,000 clones, about 84% detected once. These data originate in a study of blood T cell repertoires in COVID-19. V lost 5 bases, J lost 1 base, and 8 bases lay in between. CDR1 is SEHNR and CDR2 is FQNEAQ in the germline V gene (reference sequence). The CDR3 loop spans 13 amino acids. This TCR was sampled from a woman between 45 and 65 years old with acute or convalescent COVID-19. Source material: peripheral blood. The chain links TRBV7-9 to TRBJ1-1; D gene ambiguous. CDR3 DNA sequence: TGTGCCAGCAGCCTACCGGGGAACACTGAAGCTTTCTTT. Translation gives CASSLPGNTEAFF.